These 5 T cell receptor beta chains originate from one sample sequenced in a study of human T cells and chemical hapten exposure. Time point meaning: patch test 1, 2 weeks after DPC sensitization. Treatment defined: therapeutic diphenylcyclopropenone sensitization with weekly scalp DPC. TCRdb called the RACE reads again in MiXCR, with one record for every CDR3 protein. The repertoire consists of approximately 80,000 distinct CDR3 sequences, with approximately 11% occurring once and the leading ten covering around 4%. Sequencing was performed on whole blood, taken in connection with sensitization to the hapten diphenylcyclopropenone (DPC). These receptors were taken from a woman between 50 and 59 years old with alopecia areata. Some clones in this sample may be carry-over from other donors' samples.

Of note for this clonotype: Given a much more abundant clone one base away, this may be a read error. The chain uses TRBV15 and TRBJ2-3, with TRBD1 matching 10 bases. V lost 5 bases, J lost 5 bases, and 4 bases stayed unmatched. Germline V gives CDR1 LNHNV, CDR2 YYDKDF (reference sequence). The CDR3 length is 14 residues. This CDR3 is CATSEDRGRDTQYF. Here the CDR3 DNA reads TGTGCCACCAGCGAGGACAGGGGGAGAGATACGCAGTATTTT.

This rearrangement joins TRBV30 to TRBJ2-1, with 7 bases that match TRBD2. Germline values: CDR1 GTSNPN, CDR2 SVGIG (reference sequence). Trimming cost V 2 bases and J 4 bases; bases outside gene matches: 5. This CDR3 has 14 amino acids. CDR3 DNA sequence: TGTGCCTGGAGTAGAAGCGGGGTTTACAATGAGCAGTTCTTC. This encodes CAWSRSGVYNEQFF.

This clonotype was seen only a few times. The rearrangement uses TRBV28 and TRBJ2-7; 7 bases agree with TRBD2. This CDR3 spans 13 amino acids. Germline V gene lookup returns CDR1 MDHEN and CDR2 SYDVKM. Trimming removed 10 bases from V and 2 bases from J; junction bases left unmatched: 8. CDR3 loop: CATSGTTPYEQYF. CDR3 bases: TGTGCCACCTCCGGGACTACCCCCTACGAGCAGTACTTC. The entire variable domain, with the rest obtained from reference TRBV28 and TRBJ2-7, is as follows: DVKVTQSSRYLVKRTGEKVFLECVQDMDHENMFWYRQDPGLGLRLIYFSYDVKMKEKGDIPEGYSVSREKKERFSLILESASTNQTSMYLCATSGTTPYEQYFGPGTRLTVT.

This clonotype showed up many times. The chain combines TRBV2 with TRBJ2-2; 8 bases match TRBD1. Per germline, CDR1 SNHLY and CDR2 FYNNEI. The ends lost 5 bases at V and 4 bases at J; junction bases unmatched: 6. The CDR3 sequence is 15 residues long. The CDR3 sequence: CASSFIGQGTGELFF. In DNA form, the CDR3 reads TGTGCCAGCAGTTTTATCGGACAGGGCACCGGGGAGCTGTTTTTT.

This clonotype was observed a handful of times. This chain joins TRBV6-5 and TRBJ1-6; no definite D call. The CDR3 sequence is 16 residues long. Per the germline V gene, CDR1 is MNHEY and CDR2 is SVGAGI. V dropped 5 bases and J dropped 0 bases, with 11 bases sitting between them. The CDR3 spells CASSDTRGSYNSPLHF. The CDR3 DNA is TGTGCCAGCAGTGACACCCGGGGCTCCTATAATTCACCCCTCCACTTT.